Shown below are 10 T cell receptor beta chains from a single sample sequenced in a study of shared clonotypes between healthy human individuals. Repertoires were generated with immunoSEQ multiplex PCR, while TCRdb's copy carries only in-frame clones and drops some. The sample records 2 million to 2.5 million clones, approximately 95% being singletons. The sample consisted of naive CD4+ T cells from PBMCs. Described subset: CD45RA+ positively selected. The source is a man aged 18 to 29 in good health. Some clones in this sample may be carry-over from other donors' samples.

This chain links TRBV29-1 with TRBJ1-4; D is possibly TRBD1 (6 bases). The CDR3 length is 13 residues. V shed 4 bases and J shed 5 bases, with 11 bases lying between them. From germline, CDR1 is SQVTM and CDR2 ANQGSEA. DNA of the CDR3: TGCAGCGTTGTACAGGGTGGCAATGAAAAACTGTTTTTT. Its protein is CSVVQGGNEKLFF. Based on the CDR3 plus reference TRBV29-1 and TRBJ1-4, the full variable domain is SAVISQKPSRDICQRGTSLTIQCQVDSQVTMMFWYRQQPGQSLTLIATANQGSEATYESGFVIDKFPISRPNLTFSTLTVSNMSPEDSSIYLCSVVQGGNEKLFFGSGTQLSVL.

This clone was seen once. The chain joins TRBV19 to TRBJ2-3; 7 bases match TRBD1. CDR3 length equals 14 residues. V was pared by 6 bases and J by 4 bases, with 7 bases of the junction left unmatched. Germline assignment: CDR1 LNHDA and CDR2 SQIVND (reference sequence). CDR3 DNA: TGTGCCAGTAGCAACCTGGACAGGCCAGATACGCAGTATTTT. This translates into CASSNLDRPDTQYF.

The J gene is TRBJ1-3, the V gene TRBV9; 7 bases are a match to TRBD1. The germline CDR1 and CDR2 sequences are SGDLS and YYNGEE. V gave up 3 bases and J gave up 2 bases; unmatched junction bases: 5. CDR3 length: 15 residues. The DNA for the CDR3 is TGTGCCAGCAGCGCCGTAACAGGGGCTGGAAACACCATATATTTT. It is translated as CASSAVTGAGNTIYF.

V gene TRBV5-4 combines with J gene TRBJ2-3, with 9 bases matching TRBD1. The germline V gene encodes CDR1 SGHNT and CDR2 YYREEE (reference sequence). The V segment lost 3 bases and the J segment 2 bases; nucleotides outside the gene matches: 7. This CDR3 contains 16 residues. CDR3: CASSSRTGVVTDTQYF. The DNA for the CDR3 is TGTGCCAGCAGCTCCCGGACAGGGGTGGTCACAGATACGCAGTATTTT.

V gene TRBV6-1 combines with J gene TRBJ1-3; 7 nucleotides match TRBD1. The CDR3 contains 14 residues. Trimming cost V 10 bases and J 2 bases; bases outside gene matches: 8. Germline-derived CDR1 and CDR2 are MNHNS and SASEGT. CDR3 residues: CAILQGRAGNTIYF. For the CDR3, the DNA is TGTGCCATCTTACAGGGGCGGGCTGGAAACACCATATATTTT.

In DNA form, the CDR3 reads TGTGCCAGCAATGGCGGGAGCAGGGCCTACGAGCAGTACTTC. Encoded protein: CASNGGSRAYEQYF. The V and J genes are TRBV7-2 and TRBJ2-7; 7 bases map to TRBD2. V was clipped by 7 bases and J by 2 bases; unmatched bases: 8. CDR3 length: 14 amino acids. The germline CDR1 and CDR2 sequences are SGHTA and FQGNSA.

This chain links TRBV11-2 with TRBJ2-1, with D unclear. CDR1 SGHAT and CDR2 FQNNGV come from the germline V gene. The V end was cut by 2 bases, the J end by 9 bases, with 5 bases between. The CDR3 loop spans 11 amino acids. The CDR3 DNA follows: TGTGCCAGCAGCTTAATGTCTGAGCAGTTCTTC. It specifies CASSLMSEQFF.

The chain carries TRBV6-1 and TRBJ1-4; D uncertain. V shed 8 bases and J shed 0 bases, with 10 bases lying between them. The CDR3 has 14 amino acids. Germline V lookup: CDR1 MNHNS, CDR2 SASEGT. CDR3 DNA: TGTGCCAGCTGTACTCGGGCAACTAATGAAAAACTGTTTTTT. It is translated as CASCTRATNEKLFF.

V and J are TRBV11-1 and TRBJ1-5; TRBD1 might be the D (6 bases). V gave up 0 bases and J gave up 5 bases, with 8 bases separating them. CDR1 and CDR2 from the germline V gene are SGHAT and FQDESV (reference sequence). This CDR3 has 14 amino acids. The CDR3 DNA reads TGTGCCAGCAGCTTAGCGGGGGGCGATCAGCCCCAGCATTTT. Amino acids: CASSLAGGDQPQHF.

The chain is built from TRBV30 and TRBJ1-2; 7 nucleotides agree with TRBD1. The CDR3 sequence is 16 residues long. V trimming: 1 base; J trimming: 5 bases; junction bases outside the gene matches: 13. In germline, CDR1 is GTSNPN, CDR2 SVGIG (reference sequence). Here the CDR3 reads CAWSGMYQGERYGYTF. DNA for the CDR3: TGTGCCTGGAGTGGGATGTACCAGGGGGAAAGGTATGGCTACACCTTC.